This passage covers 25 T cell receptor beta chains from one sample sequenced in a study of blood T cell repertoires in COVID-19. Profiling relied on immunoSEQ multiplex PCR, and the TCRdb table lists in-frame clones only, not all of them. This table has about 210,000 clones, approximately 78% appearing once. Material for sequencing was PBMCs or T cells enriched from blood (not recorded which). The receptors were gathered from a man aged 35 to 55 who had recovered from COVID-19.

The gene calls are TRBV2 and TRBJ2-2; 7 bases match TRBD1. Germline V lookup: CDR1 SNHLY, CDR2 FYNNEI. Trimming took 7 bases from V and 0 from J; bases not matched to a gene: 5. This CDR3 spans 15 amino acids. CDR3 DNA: TGTGCCAGCAAACGACAGGGCGCGAACACCGGGGAGCTGTTTTTT. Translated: CASKRQGANTGELFF.

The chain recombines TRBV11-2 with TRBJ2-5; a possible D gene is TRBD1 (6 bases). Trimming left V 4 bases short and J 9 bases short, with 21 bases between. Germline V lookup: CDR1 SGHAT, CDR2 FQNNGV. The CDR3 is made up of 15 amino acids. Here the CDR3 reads CASSSYFGGKSAQYF. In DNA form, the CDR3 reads TGTGCCAGCAGCTCGTACTTTGGGGGCAAGTCGGCCCAGTACTTC.

This chain's CDR3 is CASGLATGIDGYTF. The CDR3, as DNA: TGTGCTAGTGGTTTGGCGACAGGGATCGATGGCTACACCTTC. This rearrangement joins TRBV12-5 to TRBJ1-2; the match to TRBD1 covers 7 bases. Per germline, CDR1 LGHNT and CDR2 FRNRAP. The trim removed 1 base at V and 6 bases at J, leaving 5 bases unmatched. The CDR3 is 14 residues long. The variable domain in full, completed from reference TRBV12-5 and TRBJ1-2, reads DARVTQTPRHKVTEMGQEVTMRCQPILGHNTVFWYRQTMMQGLELLAYFRNRAPLDDSGMPKDRFSAEMPDATLATLKIQPSEPRDSAVYFCASGLATGIDGYTFGSGTRLTVV.

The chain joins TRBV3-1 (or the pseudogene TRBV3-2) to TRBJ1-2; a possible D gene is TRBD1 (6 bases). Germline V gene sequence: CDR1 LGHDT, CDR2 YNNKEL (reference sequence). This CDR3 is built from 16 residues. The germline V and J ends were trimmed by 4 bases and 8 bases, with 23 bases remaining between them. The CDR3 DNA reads TGTGCCAGCAGCCGTGGTCCACAAGGGACACTTAGGGGCTACACCTTC. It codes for CASSRGPQGTLRGYTF.

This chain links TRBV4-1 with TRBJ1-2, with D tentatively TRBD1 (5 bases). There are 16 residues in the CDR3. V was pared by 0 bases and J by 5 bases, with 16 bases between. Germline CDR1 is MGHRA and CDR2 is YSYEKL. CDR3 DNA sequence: TGCGCCAGCAGCCAAGATCTTTCCAGGGTGGGGTATGGCTACACCTTC. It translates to CASSQDLSRVGYGYTF.

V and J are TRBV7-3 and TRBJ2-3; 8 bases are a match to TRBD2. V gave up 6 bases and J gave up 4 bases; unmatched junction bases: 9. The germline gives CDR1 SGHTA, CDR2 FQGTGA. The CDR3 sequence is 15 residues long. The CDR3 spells CASSQWGLVADTQYF. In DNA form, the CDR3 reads TGTGCCAGCAGTCAGTGGGGACTAGTGGCAGATACGCAGTATTTT.

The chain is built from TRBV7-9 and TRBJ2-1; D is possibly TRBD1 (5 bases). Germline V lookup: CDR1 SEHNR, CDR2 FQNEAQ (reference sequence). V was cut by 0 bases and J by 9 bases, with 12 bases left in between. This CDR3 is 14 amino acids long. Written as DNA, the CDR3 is TGTGCCAGCAGCTTAGCCTCCGATAGGGGTGAGCAGTTCTTC. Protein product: CASSLASDRGEQFF.

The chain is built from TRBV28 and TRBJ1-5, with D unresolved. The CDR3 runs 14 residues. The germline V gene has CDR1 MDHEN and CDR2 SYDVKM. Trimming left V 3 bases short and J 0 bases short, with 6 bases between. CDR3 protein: CASSFSSSNQPQHF. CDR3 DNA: TGTGCCAGCAGTTTCTCTTCTAGCAATCAGCCCCAGCATTTT. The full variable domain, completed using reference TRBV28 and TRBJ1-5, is DVKVTQSSRYLVKRTGEKVFLECVQDMDHENMFWYRQDPGLGLRLIYFSYDVKMKEKGDIPEGYSVSREKKERFSLILESASTNQTSMYLCASSFSSSNQPQHFGDGTRLSIL.

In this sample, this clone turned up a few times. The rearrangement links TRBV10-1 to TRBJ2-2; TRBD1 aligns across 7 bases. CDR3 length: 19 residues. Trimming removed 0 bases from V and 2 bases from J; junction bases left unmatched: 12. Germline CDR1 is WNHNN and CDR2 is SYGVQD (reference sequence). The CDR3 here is CASSESEKTGDLNTGELFF. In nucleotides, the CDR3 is TGCGCCAGCAGTGAGTCGGAAAAAACAGGGGATCTCAACACCGGGGAGCTGTTTTTT.

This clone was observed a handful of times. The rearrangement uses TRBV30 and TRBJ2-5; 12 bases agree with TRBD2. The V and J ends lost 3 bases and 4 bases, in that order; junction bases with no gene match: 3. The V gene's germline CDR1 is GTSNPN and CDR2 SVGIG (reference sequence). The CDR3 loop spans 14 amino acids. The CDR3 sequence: CAWSLTSGGETQYF. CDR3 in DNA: TGTGCCTGGAGCCTGACTAGCGGGGGAGAGACCCAGTACTTC.

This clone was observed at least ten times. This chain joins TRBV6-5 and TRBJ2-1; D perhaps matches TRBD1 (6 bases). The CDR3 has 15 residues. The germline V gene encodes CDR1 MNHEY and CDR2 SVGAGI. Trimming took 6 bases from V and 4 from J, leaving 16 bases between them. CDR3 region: CASRTQGWVYNEQFF. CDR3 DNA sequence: TGTGCCAGCAGGACACAGGGTTGGGTGTACAATGAGCAGTTCTTC.

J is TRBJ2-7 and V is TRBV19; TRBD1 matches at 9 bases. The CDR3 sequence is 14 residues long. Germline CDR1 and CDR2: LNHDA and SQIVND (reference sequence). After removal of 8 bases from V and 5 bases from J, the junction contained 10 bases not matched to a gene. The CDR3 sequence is CASASGTGIHEQYF. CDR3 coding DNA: TGTGCCAGTGCTTCCGGGACAGGGATTCACGAGCAGTACTTC. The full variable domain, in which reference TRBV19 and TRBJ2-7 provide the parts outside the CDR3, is DGGITQSPKYLFRKEGQNVTLSCEQNLNHDAMYWYRQDPGQGLRLIYYSQIVNDFQKGDIAEGYSVSREKKESFPLTVTSAQKNPTAFYLCASASGTGIHEQYFGPGTRLTVT.

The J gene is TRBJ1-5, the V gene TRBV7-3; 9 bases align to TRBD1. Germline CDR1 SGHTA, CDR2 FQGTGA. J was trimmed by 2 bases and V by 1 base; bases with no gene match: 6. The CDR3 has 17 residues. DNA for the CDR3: TGTGCCAGCAGCTTAAGACAGGGGGGGATGGGCAATCAGCCCCAGCATTTT. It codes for CASSLRQGGMGNQPQHF. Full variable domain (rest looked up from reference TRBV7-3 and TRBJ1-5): GAGVSQTPSNKVTEKGKYVELRCDPISGHTALYWYRQSLGQGPEFLIYFQGTGAADDSGLPNDRFFAVRPEGSVSTLKIQRTERGDSAVYLCASSLRQGGMGNQPQHFGDGTRLSIL.

This CDR3 is CAWIAAPGTGFYYTF. The CDR3 bases are TGTGCCTGGATTGCCGCCCCCGGGACAGGGTTTTACTACACCTTC. The rearrangement joins TRBV30 to TRBJ1-2, with TRBD1 matching over 9 bases. The length of the CDR3 is 15 residues. Per germline, CDR1 GTSNPN and CDR2 SVGIG (reference sequence). Trimming took 4 bases from V and 10 from J; bases not matched to a gene: 16.

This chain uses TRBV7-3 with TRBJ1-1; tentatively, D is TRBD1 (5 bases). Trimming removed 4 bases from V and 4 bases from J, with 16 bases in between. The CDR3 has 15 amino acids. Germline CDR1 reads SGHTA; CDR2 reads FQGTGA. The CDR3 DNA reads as TGTGCCAGCAGCTCCGGCTCCGGGGGAGTCACTGAAGCTTTCTTT. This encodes CASSSGSGGVTEAFF.

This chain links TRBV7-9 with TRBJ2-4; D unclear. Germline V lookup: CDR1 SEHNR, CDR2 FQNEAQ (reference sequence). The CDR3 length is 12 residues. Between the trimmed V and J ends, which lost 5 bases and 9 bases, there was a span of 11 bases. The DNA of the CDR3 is TGTGCCAGCAGCCCACGTTTCGGCATTCAGTACTTC. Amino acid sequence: CASSPRFGIQYF.

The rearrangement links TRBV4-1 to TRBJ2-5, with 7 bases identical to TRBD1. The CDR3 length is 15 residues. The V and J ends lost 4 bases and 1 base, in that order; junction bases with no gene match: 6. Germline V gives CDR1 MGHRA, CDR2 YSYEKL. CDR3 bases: TGCGCCAGCAGCCGAGGACAGGCTTCCCAAGAGACCCAGTACTTC. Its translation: CASSRGQASQETQYF.

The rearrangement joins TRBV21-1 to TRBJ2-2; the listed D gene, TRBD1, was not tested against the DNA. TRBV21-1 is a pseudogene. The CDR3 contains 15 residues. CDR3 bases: TGTGCCAGACTTACCCGGGACAGACAATCCGGGGAGCTGTTTTTT. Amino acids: CARLTRDRQSGELFF.

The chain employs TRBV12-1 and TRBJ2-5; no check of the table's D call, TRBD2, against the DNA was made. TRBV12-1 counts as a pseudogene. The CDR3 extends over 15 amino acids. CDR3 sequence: CASSLRRGGEETQYF. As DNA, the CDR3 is TGTGCCAGCAGCCTCCGGCGGGGGGGGGAGGAGACCCAGTACTTC.

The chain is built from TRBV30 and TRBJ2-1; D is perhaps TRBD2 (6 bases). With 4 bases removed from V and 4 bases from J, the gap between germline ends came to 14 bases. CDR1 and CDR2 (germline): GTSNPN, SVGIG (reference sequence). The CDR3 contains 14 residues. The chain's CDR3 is CAWTAGWGYNEQFF. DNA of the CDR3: TGTGCCTGGACGGCGGGGTGGGGTTACAATGAGCAGTTCTTC. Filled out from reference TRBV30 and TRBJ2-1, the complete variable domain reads SQTIHQWPATLVQPVGSPLSLECTVEGTSNPNLYWYRQAAGRGLQLLFYSVGIGQISSEVPQNLSASRPQDRQFILSSKKLLLSDSGFYLCAWTAGWGYNEQFFGPGTRLTVL.

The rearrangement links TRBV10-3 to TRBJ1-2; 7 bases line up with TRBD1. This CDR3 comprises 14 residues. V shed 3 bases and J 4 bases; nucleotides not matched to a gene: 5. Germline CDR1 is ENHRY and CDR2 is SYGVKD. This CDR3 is CAISDQDRAYGYTF. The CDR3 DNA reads TGTGCCATCAGTGATCAAGACAGGGCCTATGGCTACACCTTC.

This CDR3 is CASRRLPTDTQYF. CDR3 sequence (DNA): TGTGCCAGCAGACGACTCCCCACAGATACGCAGTATTTT. V and J are TRBV7-9 and TRBJ2-3; no clear D gene. The germline V and J ends were trimmed by 6 bases and 2 bases, with 9 bases remaining between them. Looked up from germline, CDR1 is SEHNR and CDR2 is FQNEAQ (reference sequence). The CDR3 is 13 residues long.

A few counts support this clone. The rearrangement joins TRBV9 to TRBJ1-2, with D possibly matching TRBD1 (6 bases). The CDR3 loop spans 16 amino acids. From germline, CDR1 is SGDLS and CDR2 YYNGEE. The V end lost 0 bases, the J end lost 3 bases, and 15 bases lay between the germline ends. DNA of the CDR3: TGTGCCAGCAGCGTAGCTACGGGGGGCGCAGACTATGGCTACACCTTC. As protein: CASSVATGGADYGYTF.

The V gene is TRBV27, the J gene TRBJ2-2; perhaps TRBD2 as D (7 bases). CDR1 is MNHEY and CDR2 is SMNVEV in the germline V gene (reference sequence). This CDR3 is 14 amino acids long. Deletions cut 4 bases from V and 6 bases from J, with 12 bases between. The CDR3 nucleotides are TGTGCCAGCAGTTCCTGGGGGGGGCCCGGGGAGCTGTTTTTT. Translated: CASSSWGGPGELFF.

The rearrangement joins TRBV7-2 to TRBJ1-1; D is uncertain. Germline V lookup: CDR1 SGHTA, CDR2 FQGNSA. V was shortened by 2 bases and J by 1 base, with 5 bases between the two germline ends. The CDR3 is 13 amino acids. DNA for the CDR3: TGTGCCAGCAGCTTAATCCAGAACACTGAAGCTTTCTTT. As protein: CASSLIQNTEAFF.